The source of this T cell receptor beta chain is a study of blood T cell repertoires in COVID-19. Study in general: Acute and convalescent COVID-19 specimens originated in the United States, Italy and Spain. T cells, B-cell-depleted T cells, or PBMCs provided the cDNA or gDNA that served as material.

The CDR3 sequence is 16 residues long. Germline V gene data show CDR1 as SGDLS and CDR2 as YYNGEE. The V segment lost 4 bases and the J segment 4 bases; nucleotides outside the gene matches: 12. Per the original methods: Amplification of reference gene primers was used by the study to estimate nucleated cell counts. Libraries were prepared by immunoSEQ multiplex PCR; TCRdb keeps only in-frame clonotypes and omits some of them. For V, J and clone size, that table is used; D and trimming come from the DNA. This sample has about 19,000 clones, with 70% to 85% found just once. J is TRBJ2-7 and V is TRBV9; 9 nucleotides align to TRBD2. The clonotype originates from a human donor in a cohort sampled during active COVID-19. The specimen was peripheral blood. In DNA form, the CDR3 reads TGTGCCAGCAGCCCAGAGGTTGCGGGAGGGTCTTACGAGCAGTACTTC. Translation: CASSPEVAGGSYEQYF.